Below are 28 T cell receptor beta chains sequenced from a single sample in a study of blood T cell repertoires in COVID-19. Data came from immunoSEQ multiplex PCR; TCRdb stores just in-frame clones and leaves some out. The top ten hold 0.99% of the sample, which has under 300,000 clones, 88% seen once. The sample consisted of peripheral blood. All receptors derive from a woman between 40 and 55 years old who had recovered from COVID-19.

The chain uses TRBV11-2 and TRBJ1-5; D is perhaps TRBD1 (6 bases). This CDR3 comprises 16 residues. Trimming left V 5 bases short and J 1 base short, with 15 bases between. Germline V gene sequence: CDR1 SGHAT, CDR2 FQNNGV. The CDR3 DNA sequence: TGTGCCAGCAGCACCGGGACACCCTCCAGCAATCAGCCCCAGCATTTT. Its translation: CASSTGTPSSNQPQHF.

On this clone: The junction departs from the called germline gene at one end, perhaps through a read error. This sequence joins TRBV11-3 and TRBJ1-1; D is perhaps TRBD1 (6 bases). CDR1 is SGHNT and CDR2 is YENEEA in the germline V gene. This CDR3 is built from 13 residues. The CDR3 loop is CASSLAGGLESFF. CDR3 DNA sequence: TGTGCCAGCAGCTTAGCGGGGGGCCTTGAATCTTTCTTT.

This clone was counted between two and nine times. This rearrangement joins TRBV14 to TRBJ1-6; D is ambiguous. The CDR3 is made up of 15 amino acids. The germline V and J ends were trimmed by 1 base and 7 bases, with 11 bases remaining between them. Germline V CDR1 and CDR2: SGHDN, FVKESK. CDR3 region: CASSQGGAGNSPLHF. DNA of the CDR3: TGTGCCAGCAGCCAAGGTGGAGCGGGGAATTCACCCCTCCACTTT. The full variable domain, completed using reference TRBV14 and TRBJ1-6, is EAGVTQFPSHSVIEKGQTVTLRCDPISGHDNLYWYRRVMGKEIKFLLHFVKESKQDESGMPNNRFLAERTGGTYSTLKVQPAELEDSGVYFCASSQGGAGNSPLHFGNGTRLTVT.

The genes are TRBV11-3 and TRBJ2-3, with TRBD2 matching 10 bases. Germline CDR1 reads SGHNT; CDR2 reads YENEEA. V lost 5 bases to trimming and J lost 3 bases; unmatched junction nucleotides: 14. This CDR3 has 18 residues. DNA of the CDR3: TGTGCCAGCAGCCTCGGGACTAGCGCCTTGGGGACTACAGATACGCAGTATTTT. Residues: CASSLGTSALGTTDTQYF.

The chain carries TRBV6-5 and TRBJ1-5; 8 nucleotides agree with TRBD1. CDR1 and CDR2 (germline): MNHEY, SVGAGI. V gave up 6 bases and J gave up 6 bases; unmatched junction bases: 4. CDR3 length: 13 residues. In DNA form, the CDR3 reads TGTGCCAGCAGGACAGGGGATCGTCAGCCCCAGCATTTT. It specifies CASRTGDRQPQHF.

The chain links TRBV5-3 to TRBJ1-6; TRBD1 agrees at 8 bases. TRBV5-3 is annotated as an ORF whose role is uncertain. V lost 1 base, J lost 9 bases, and 6 bases stayed unmatched. CDR3 length: 15 amino acids. CDR3 DNA sequence: TGTGCCAGAAGCTTGAGGGACAGGTCCGTTTCACCCCTCCACTTT. Its translation is CARSLRDRSVSPLHF.

The chain links TRBV9 to TRBJ2-2; TRBD2 might be the D (5 bases). Germline V gene lookup returns CDR1 SGDLS and CDR2 YYNGEE. The V and J ends lost 0 bases and 4 bases respectively, with 10 bases between them. The CDR3 loop spans 15 amino acids. CDR3 nucleotides: TGTGCCAGCAGCGTAGTTGGAGGATCCACCGGGGAGCTGTTTTTT. Translating it yields CASSVVGGSTGELFF.

The chain carries TRBV24-1 and TRBJ2-1; 13 bases are a match to TRBD2. Germline V gene sequence: CDR1 KGHDR, CDR2 SFDVKD. After removal of 4 bases from V and 10 bases from J, the junction contained 9 bases not matched to a gene. The CDR3 consists of 16 residues. CDR3 bases: TGTGCCACCAGTGACTATCATGGGACTAGCGGGACAGAGCAGTTCTTC. Translated, it gives CATSDYHGTSGTEQFF.

This chain connects TRBV5-4 to TRBJ2-5; maybe TRBD2 (7 bases). The CDR3 has 15 residues. Between the trimmed V and J ends, which lost 4 bases and 2 bases, there was a span of 15 bases. Germline assignment: CDR1 SGHNT and CDR2 YYREEE (reference sequence). This chain's CDR3 is CASSPRGGAQETQYF. As DNA, the CDR3 is TGTGCCAGCAGCCCGAGAGGGGGGGCTCAAGAGACCCAGTACTTC. The full variable domain, in which reference TRBV5-4 and TRBJ2-5 provide the parts outside the CDR3, is ETGVTQSPTHLIKTRGQQVTLRCSSQSGHNTVSWYQQALGQGPQFIFQYYREEENGRGNFPPRFSGLQFPNYSSELNVNALELDDSALYLCASSPRGGAQETQYFGPGTRLLVL.

This clone was counted between two and nine times. The chain links TRBV5-1 to TRBJ2-5, with 15 bases aligning to TRBD2. V shed 4 bases, J shed 5 bases, and the junction held 3 bases outside the gene matches. Per germline, CDR1 SGHRS and CDR2 YFSETQ. The CDR3 spans 15 residues. The CDR3 sequence: CASSRGTSGRETQYF. The CDR3 DNA follows: TGCGCCAGCAGCAGGGGGACTAGCGGGAGGGAGACCCAGTACTTC.

V is TRBV11-2 and J is TRBJ2-5; TRBD1 might be the D (5 bases). Trimming removed 0 bases from V and 1 base from J, with 15 bases in between. The CDR3 spans 17 residues. CDR1 is SGHAT and CDR2 is FQNNGV in the germline V gene. CDR3 in DNA: TGTGCCAGCAGCTTAGATATGGGTGGGCAGGGCCAAGAGACCCAGTACTTC. Residues: CASSLDMGGQGQETQYF.

V and J are TRBV11-3 and TRBJ2-5; D perhaps matches TRBD2 (6 bases). Germline V CDR1 and CDR2: SGHNT, YENEEA. The CDR3 is 13 residues long. Trimming removed 5 bases from V and 5 bases from J, with 12 bases in between. The DNA of the CDR3 is TGTGCCAGCAGCCCGGGGGACCGGGAGACCCAGTACTTC. Its translation: CASSPGDRETQYF.

The chain joins TRBV18 to TRBJ2-1; 10 positions agree with TRBD2. V lost 3 bases to trimming and J lost 10 bases; unmatched junction nucleotides: 9. Germline V gene data show CDR1 as KGHSH and CDR2 as LQKENI. The CDR3 runs to 15 residues. CDR3 nucleotide sequence: TGTGCCAGCTCACCGGGTAGCGGGAGGCCGGGGGAGCAGTTCTTC. It is translated as CASSPGSGRPGEQFF.

This clone has just a few counts. The chain employs TRBV2 and TRBJ1-6, with no clear D. This CDR3 spans 15 amino acids. CDR1 and CDR2 from the germline V gene are SNHLY and FYNNEI. Deletions cut 8 bases from V and 0 bases from J, with 11 bases between. CDR3 sequence (DNA): TGTGCCAGCCGGAGGGATGGCTCCTATAATTCACCCCTCCACTTT. Translation: CASRRDGSYNSPLHF.

V and J are TRBV18 and TRBJ1-6; the D gene is possibly TRBD1 (6 bases). The CDR3 covers 15 residues. The germline V and J ends were trimmed by 4 bases and 9 bases, with 16 bases remaining between them. From germline, CDR1 is KGHSH and CDR2 LQKENI. The chain's CDR3 is CASSLVQGRSSPLHF. CDR3 sequence (DNA): TGTGCCAGCTCACTCGTACAGGGACGGAGTTCACCCCTCCACTTT.

This chain uses TRBV3-1 (or the pseudogene TRBV3-2) with TRBJ1-3, with D possibly matching TRBD1 (5 bases). This CDR3 spans 19 amino acids. V dropped 4 bases and J dropped 0 bases, with 22 bases sitting between them. CDR1 LGHDT and CDR2 YNNKEL come from the germline V gene (reference sequence). CDR3 protein: CASSPPGRVGLGSGNTIYF. The CDR3 nucleotides read TGTGCCAGCAGCCCACCGGGCAGGGTGGGCCTGGGCTCTGGAAACACCATATATTTT.

V gene TRBV30 combines with J gene TRBJ1-1, with D perhaps TRBD1 (6 bases). This CDR3 region has 14 residues. CDR1 GTSNPN and CDR2 SVGIG come from the germline V gene (reference sequence). V was pared by 1 base and J by 5 bases, with 14 bases between. CDR3 protein: CAWSGWGRGTEAFF. CDR3 sequence (DNA): TGTGCCTGGAGTGGCTGGGGGAGGGGGACTGAAGCTTTCTTT.

The rearrangement links TRBV7-2 to TRBJ1-4, with 11 bases aligning to TRBD1. J was trimmed by 7 bases and V by 2 bases; bases with no gene match: 3. Germline V gene data show CDR1 as SGHTA and CDR2 as FQGNSA. This CDR3 is 15 amino acids long. In DNA form, the CDR3 reads TGTGCCAGCAGCTTATGGGGACAGGGGGGTGAAAAACTGTTTTTT. Translation gives CASSLWGQGGEKLFF.

V and J are TRBV30 and TRBJ2-5; TRBD2 aligns across 10 bases. This CDR3 has 16 amino acids. V was clipped by 1 base and J by 5 bases; unmatched bases: 10. From germline, CDR1 is GTSNPN and CDR2 SVGIG (reference sequence). The CDR3 nucleotides read TGTGCCTGGAGTGCCCAGCGGGAGGGCCGGGGGGAGACCCAGTACTTC. Translation: CAWSAQREGRGETQYF.

The chain couples TRBV30 to TRBJ2-2, with D maybe TRBD1 (5 bases). The ends were cut back, 3 bases at V and 4 bases at J, with 12 bases in the middle. Germline V gene lookup returns CDR1 GTSNPN and CDR2 SVGIG (reference sequence). The CDR3 has 14 residues. The CDR3 nucleotides read TGTGCCTGGAGGGGGCCGACGGCCACCGGGGAGCTGTTTTTT. Amino acids: CAWRGPTATGELFF.

The CDR3, as DNA: TGTGCCTGGAGGGAACAGGGCCCGGGGCCCCAGCATTTT. Residues: CAWREQGPGPQHF. The chain uses TRBV30 and TRBJ1-5; D possibly corresponds to TRBD1 (6 bases). The germline V and J ends were trimmed by 3 bases and 9 bases, with 15 bases remaining between them. CDR3 length: 13 amino acids. CDR1 GTSNPN and CDR2 SVGIG come from the germline V gene (reference sequence).

This clone was detected once. V is TRBV7-2 and J is TRBJ2-2, with TRBD1 identical over 8 bases. Germline V gene lookup returns CDR1 SGHTA and CDR2 FQGNSA. V lost 5 bases to trimming and J lost 4 bases; unmatched junction nucleotides: 12. There are 17 residues in the CDR3. The CDR3 DNA follows: TGTGCCAGCAGCCCCCGGGGGACAGGCCGGGGCACCGGGGAGCTGTTTTTT. Encoded protein: CASSPRGTGRGTGELFF. Full variable domain (missing parts from reference TRBV7-2 and TRBJ2-2): GAGVSQSPSNKVTEKGKDVELRCDPISGHTALYWYRQSLGQGLEFLIYFQGNSAPDKSGLPSDRFSAERTGGSVSTLTIQRTQQEDSAVYLCASSPRGTGRGTGELFFGEGSRLTVL.

The chain recombines TRBV9 with TRBJ2-1; 7 nucleotides match TRBD2. J was trimmed by 2 bases and V by 6 bases; bases with no gene match: 8. This CDR3 region has 15 residues. Germline-derived CDR1 and CDR2 are SGDLS and YYNGEE. The DNA of the CDR3 is TGTGCCAGCACCCGTGGGGGGGAGCCCTACAATGAGCAGTTCTTC. This encodes CASTRGGEPYNEQFF.

The rearrangement uses TRBV7-6 and TRBJ2-5; no clear D gene. The V gene's germline CDR1 is SGHVS and CDR2 FNYEAQ. The CDR3 sequence is 11 residues long. Trimming took 5 bases from V and 2 from J, leaving 3 bases between them. The CDR3 reads CASSPQETQYF. The CDR3 nucleotides are TGTGCCAGCAGCCCGCAAGAGACCCAGTACTTC. Combining the CDR3 with reference TRBV7-6 and TRBJ2-5 gives the whole variable domain GAGVSQSPRYKVTKRGQDVALRCDPISGHVSLYWYRQALGQGPEFLTYFNYEAQQDKSGLPNDRFSAERPEGSISTLTIQRTEQRDSAMYRCASSPQETQYFGPGTRLLVL.

In its sample, this clone was seen once. The J gene is TRBJ2-1, the V gene TRBV6-5; D is perhaps TRBD2 (5 bases). Per the germline V gene, CDR1 is MNHEY and CDR2 is SVGAGI. The V end lost 6 bases, the J end lost 8 bases, and 20 bases lay between the germline ends. CDR3 length: 15 amino acids. CDR3 sequence (DNA): TGTGCCAGCAGCCCCCAGGAGACCCCCGGGGATGAGCAGTTCTTC. Translation gives CASSPQETPGDEQFF.

This chain connects TRBV10-3 to TRBJ2-1; 9 bases are a match to TRBD1. The germline V gene has CDR1 ENHRY and CDR2 SYGVKD. Trimming took 10 bases from V and 5 from J; bases not matched to a gene: 12. The CDR3 spans 15 residues. The CDR3 bases are TGTGCCACCAAAACCGGGACAGGGAAGGACAATGAGCAGTTCTTC. Protein: CATKTGTGKDNEQFF.

The V call is TRBV7-2, the J call TRBJ2-7; D is ambiguous. Germline V lookup: CDR1 SGHTA, CDR2 FQGNSA. Trimming left V 5 bases short and J 3 bases short, with 23 bases between. There are 17 residues in the CDR3. The CDR3 loop reads CASSPGPGRLIRYEQYV. The CDR3 DNA sequence: TGTGCCAGCAGCCCCGGCCCTGGCAGGTTAATCCGCTACGAGCAGTACGTC.

The chain joins TRBV6-5 to TRBJ1-2, with a possible D match to TRBD1 (6 bases). Germline V gene sequence: CDR1 MNHEY, CDR2 SVGAGI. The V end lost 2 bases, the J end lost 6 bases, and 10 bases lay between the germline ends. CDR3 length: 13 residues. In DNA, the CDR3 is TGTGCCAGCAGTTACGGAACAGGGAATGGCTACACCTTC. This codes for CASSYGTGNGYTF.